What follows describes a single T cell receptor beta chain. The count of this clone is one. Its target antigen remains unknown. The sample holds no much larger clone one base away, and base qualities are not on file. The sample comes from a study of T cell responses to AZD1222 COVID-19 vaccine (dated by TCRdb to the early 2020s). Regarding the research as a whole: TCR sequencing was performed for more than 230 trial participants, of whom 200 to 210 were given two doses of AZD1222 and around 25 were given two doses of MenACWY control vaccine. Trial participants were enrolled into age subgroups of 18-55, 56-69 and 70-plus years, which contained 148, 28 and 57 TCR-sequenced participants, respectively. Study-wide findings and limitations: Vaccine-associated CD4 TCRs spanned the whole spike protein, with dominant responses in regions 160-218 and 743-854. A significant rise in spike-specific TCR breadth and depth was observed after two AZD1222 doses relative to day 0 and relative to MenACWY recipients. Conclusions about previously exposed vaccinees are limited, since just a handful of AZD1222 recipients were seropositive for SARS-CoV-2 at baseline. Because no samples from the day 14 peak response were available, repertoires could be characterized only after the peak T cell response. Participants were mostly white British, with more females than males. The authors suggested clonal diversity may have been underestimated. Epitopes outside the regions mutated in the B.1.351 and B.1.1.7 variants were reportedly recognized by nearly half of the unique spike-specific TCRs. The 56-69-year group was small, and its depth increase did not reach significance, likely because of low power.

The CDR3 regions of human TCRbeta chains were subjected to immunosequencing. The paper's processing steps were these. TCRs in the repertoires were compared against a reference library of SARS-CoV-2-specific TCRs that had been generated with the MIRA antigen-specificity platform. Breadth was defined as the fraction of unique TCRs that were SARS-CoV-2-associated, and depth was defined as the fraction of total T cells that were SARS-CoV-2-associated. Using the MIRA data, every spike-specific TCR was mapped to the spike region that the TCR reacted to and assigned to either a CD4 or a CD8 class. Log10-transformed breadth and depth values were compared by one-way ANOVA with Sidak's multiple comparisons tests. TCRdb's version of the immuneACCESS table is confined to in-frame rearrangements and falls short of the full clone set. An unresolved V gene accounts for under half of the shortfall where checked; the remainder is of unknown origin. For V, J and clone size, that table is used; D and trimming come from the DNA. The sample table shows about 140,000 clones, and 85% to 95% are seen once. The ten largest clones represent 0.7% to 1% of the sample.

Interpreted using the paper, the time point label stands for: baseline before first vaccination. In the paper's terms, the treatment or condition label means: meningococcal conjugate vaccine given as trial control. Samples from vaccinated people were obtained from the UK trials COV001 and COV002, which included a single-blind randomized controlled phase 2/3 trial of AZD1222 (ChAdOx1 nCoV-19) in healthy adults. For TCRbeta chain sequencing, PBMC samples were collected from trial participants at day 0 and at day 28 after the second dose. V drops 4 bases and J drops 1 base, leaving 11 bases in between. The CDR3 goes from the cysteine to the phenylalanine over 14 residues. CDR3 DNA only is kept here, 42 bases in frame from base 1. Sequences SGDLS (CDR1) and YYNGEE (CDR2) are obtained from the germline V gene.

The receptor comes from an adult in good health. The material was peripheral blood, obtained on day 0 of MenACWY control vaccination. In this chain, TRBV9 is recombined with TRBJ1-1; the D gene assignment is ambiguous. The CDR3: CASSPWTRNTEAFF. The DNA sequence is TGTGCCAGCAGCCCCTGGACCCGGAACACTGAAGCTTTCTTT.